This T cell receptor beta chain was obtained from a study of cytomegalovirus exposure and HLA in healthy donors. This clone was counted between two and nine times. Its antigen is still unknown. 13 Jbeta primers and 60 Vbeta primers were used for the PCR. TCRdb's copy holds only in-frame clones and misses some; the assay was immunoSEQ multiplex PCR. The sample holds more than 150,000 clones; 87% are singletons and the top ten take roughly 0.2%. The germline CDR1 and CDR2 sequences are SGHVS and FQNEAQ. This CDR3 is built from 15 residues. V was clipped by 6 bases and J by 4 bases; unmatched bases: 9. Whole-study results and caveats: Per a prior analysis, the majority of TCR beta V segments were productive roughly 87% or roughly 30% of the time. The study designated 150 or so TCR beta chains cytomegalovirus-associated. Later analysis showed most CMV-associated TCR beta chains appearing HLA-restricted. Accurate prediction of most subjects' HLA-A and HLA-B alleles from TCR beta sequences was reported.

This receptor was identified in a girl under three years old in good health and CMV-seronegative. Specimen: PBMCs. The chain has TRBV7-8 and TRBJ2-1; TRBD2 matches 7 bases. The CDR3 is CASSTGGGSYNEQFF. The DNA for the CDR3 is TGTGCCAGCAGTACGGGGGGAGGCTCGTACAATGAGCAGTTCTTC.